Below are 12 T cell receptor beta chains sequenced from a single sample in a study of cytomegalovirus exposure and HLA in healthy donors. Repertoires were generated with immunoSEQ multiplex PCR, while TCRdb's copy carries only in-frame clones and drops some. Of about 160,000 clones in the sample, 85% to 90% are singletons; the top ten hold about 6%. Sequencing used PBMCs. Receptor source: a woman aged 30 to 39 in good health and CMV-seronegative.

The chain joins TRBV4-3 to TRBJ2-2, with D tentatively TRBD2 (6 bases). Trimming pared 4 bases from V and 7 bases from J, leaving 19 bases between. The V gene's germline CDR1 is LGHNA and CDR2 YSLEER. CDR3 size: 16 residues. Here the CDR3 reads CASSRFGTGEGGELFF. In DNA, the CDR3 is TGCGCCAGCAGCCGCTTTGGGACGGGAGAAGGCGGGGAGCTGTTTTTT.

Comment on this clone: Within the sample, other DNA sequences also encode this same CDR3. CDR3 in amino acids: CASSYSGQYSGNTIYF. The DNA of the CDR3 is TGTGCCAGCAGTTACTCGGGACAGTACTCTGGAAACACCATATATTTT. This rearrangement joins TRBV6-5 to TRBJ1-3; 7 nucleotides agree with TRBD1. The V and J ends lost 0 bases and 0 bases, in that order; junction bases with no gene match: 2. The CDR3 runs 16 residues. CDR1 and CDR2 from the germline V gene are MNHEY and SVGAGI.

This clone was seen only once. The chain uses TRBV7-2 and TRBJ2-2; D gene uncertain. The germline V and J ends were trimmed by 5 bases and 7 bases, with 14 bases remaining between them. The CDR3 extends over 14 amino acids. CDR1 SGHTA and CDR2 FQGNSA come from the germline V gene. CDR3 sequence: CASSDRLGIGELFF. The CDR3 bases are TGTGCCAGCAGCGACCGACTGGGTATCGGGGAGCTGTTTTTT.

This clone occurred once. The CDR3 reads CASSPGGGSPLHF. CDR3 nucleotides: TGCGCCAGCAGCCCGGGCGGGGGGTCACCCCTCCACTTT. J is TRBJ1-6 and V is TRBV5-1, with D possibly being TRBD1 (5 bases). V was trimmed by 4 bases and J by 10 bases, leaving 12 bases between them. Per germline, CDR1 SGHRS and CDR2 YFSETQ. The CDR3 loop spans 13 amino acids.

The chain joins TRBV2 to TRBJ2-2; D ambiguous. Deletions cut 4 bases from V and 6 bases from J, with 6 bases between. Per germline, CDR1 SNHLY and CDR2 FYNNEI. The CDR3 is 12 residues long. CDR3 nucleotides: TGTGCCAGCAGTGGGTATTCCGGGGAGCTGTTTTTT. Its protein product is CASSGYSGELFF.

This clone occurred once. The chain recombines TRBV6-1 with TRBJ2-2, with 7 bases fitting TRBD1. V lost 7 bases to trimming and J lost 4 bases; unmatched junction nucleotides: 0. Germline V gives CDR1 MNHNS, CDR2 SASEGT. The length of the CDR3 is 12 residues. The CDR3 DNA reads TGTGCCAGCACAGGGGGCACCGGGGAGCTGTTTTTT. Residues: CASTGGTGELFF.

This chain connects TRBV7-2 to TRBJ2-3; 7 nucleotides agree with TRBD2. The CDR3 loop spans 17 amino acids. Germline loops: CDR1 SGHTA, CDR2 FQGNSA. The trim removed 4 bases at V and 0 bases at J, leaving 10 bases unmatched. CDR3 nucleotide sequence: TGTGCCAGCAGCTCGGACATAGCGGGCCAAAGCACAGATACGCAGTATTTT. This gives the protein CASSSDIAGQSTDTQYF.

This clone turned up a few times. The J gene is TRBJ1-2, the V gene TRBV10-1; D unresolved. In germline, CDR1 is WNHNN, CDR2 SYGVQD (reference sequence). The CDR3 spans 11 residues. The V end was cut by 8 bases, the J end by 8 bases, with 12 bases between. This CDR3 is CASCGSRGYTF. Written as DNA, the CDR3 is TGCGCCAGCTGCGGTTCGCGGGGCTACACCTTC.

V and J are TRBV4-3 and TRBJ1-4; no definite D call. CDR3 length: 16 amino acids. Trimming pared 1 base from V and 5 bases from J, leaving 14 bases between. Germline assignment: CDR1 LGHNA and CDR2 YSLEER. CDR3 loop: CASSQGLGEQNEKLFF. The CDR3 DNA sequence: TGCGCCAGCAGCCAAGGTCTTGGGGAACAGAATGAAAAACTGTTTTTT.

V gene TRBV5-6 combines with J gene TRBJ1-2; 7 nucleotides align to TRBD1. The CDR3 covers 14 residues. Germline V CDR1 and CDR2: SGHDT, YYEEEE. With V trimmed by 4 bases and J by 5 bases, 8 bases remained unmatched. The CDR3 DNA is TGTGCCAGCAGCCTCTCGGGACAGCCTTATGGCTACACCTTC. It yields the protein CASSLSGQPYGYTF.

This rearrangement joins TRBV5-1 to TRBJ2-3, with D perhaps given as TRBD1 or TRBD2 (5 bases each). The germline V gene has CDR1 SGHRS and CDR2 YFSETQ. This CDR3 has 14 amino acids. V lost 2 bases, J lost 4 bases, and 11 bases lay in between. CDR3 amino acids: CASSLRGDPDTQYF. The DNA of the CDR3 is TGCGCCAGCAGCTTACGAGGGGATCCAGATACGCAGTATTTT. Full variable domain (missing parts from reference TRBV5-1 and TRBJ2-3): KAGVTQTPRYLIKTRGQQVTLSCSPISGHRSVSWYQQTPGQGLQFLFEYFSETQRNKGNFPGRFSGRQFSNSRSEMNVSTLELGDSALYLCASSLRGDPDTQYFGPGTRLTVL.

This sequence joins TRBV5-1 and TRBJ2-5; D is possibly TRBD2 (7 bases). Trimming took off 3 bases at V and 4 bases at J, with 16 bases between the two ends. Per germline, CDR1 SGHRS and CDR2 YFSETQ. The CDR3 spans 15 residues. CDR3 sequence: CASSSTLGGAETQYF. The CDR3 DNA follows: TGCGCCAGCAGCTCTACCCTTGGGGGGGCAGAGACCCAGTACTTC.